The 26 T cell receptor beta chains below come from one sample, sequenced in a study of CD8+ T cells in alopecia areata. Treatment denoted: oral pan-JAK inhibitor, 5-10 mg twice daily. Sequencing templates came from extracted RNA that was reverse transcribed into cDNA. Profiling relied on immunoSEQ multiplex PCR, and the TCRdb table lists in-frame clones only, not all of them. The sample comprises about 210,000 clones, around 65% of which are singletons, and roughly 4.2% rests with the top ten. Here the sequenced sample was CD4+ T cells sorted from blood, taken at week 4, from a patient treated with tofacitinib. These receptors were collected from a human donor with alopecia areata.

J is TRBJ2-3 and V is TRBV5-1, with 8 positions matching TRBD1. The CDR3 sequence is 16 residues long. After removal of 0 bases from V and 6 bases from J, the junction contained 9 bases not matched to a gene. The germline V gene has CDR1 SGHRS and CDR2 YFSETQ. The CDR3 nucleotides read TGCGCCAGCAGCTTGGCCGCGCAGGGGGCGCCGGATACGCAGTATTTT. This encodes CASSLAAQGAPDTQYF.

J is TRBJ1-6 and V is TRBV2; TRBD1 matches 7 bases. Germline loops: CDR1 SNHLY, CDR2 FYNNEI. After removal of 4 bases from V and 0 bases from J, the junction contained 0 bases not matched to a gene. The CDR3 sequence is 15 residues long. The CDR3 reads CASSGDSSYNSPLHF. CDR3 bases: TGTGCCAGCAGTGGGGACAGCTCCTATAATTCACCCCTCCACTTT.

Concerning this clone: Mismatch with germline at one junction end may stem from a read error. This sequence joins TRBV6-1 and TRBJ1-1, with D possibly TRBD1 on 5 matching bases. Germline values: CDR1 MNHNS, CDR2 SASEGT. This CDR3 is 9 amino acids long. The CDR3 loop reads CASSEGRVF. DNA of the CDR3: TGTGCCAGCAGTGAGGGCAGGGTCTTT.

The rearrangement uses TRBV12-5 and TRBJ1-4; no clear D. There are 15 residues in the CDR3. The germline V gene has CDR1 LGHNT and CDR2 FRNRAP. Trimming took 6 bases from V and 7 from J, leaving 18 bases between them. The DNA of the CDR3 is TGTGCTAGTGGCTACCCGGAAGGTTTCGGTGAAAAACTGTTTTTT. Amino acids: CASGYPEGFGEKLFF.

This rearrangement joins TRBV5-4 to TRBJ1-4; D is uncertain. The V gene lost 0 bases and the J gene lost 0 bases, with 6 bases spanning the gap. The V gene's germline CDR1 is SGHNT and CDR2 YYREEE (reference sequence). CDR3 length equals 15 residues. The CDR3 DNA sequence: TGTGCCAGCAGCTTGGGAGGATCAACTAATGAAAAACTGTTTTTT. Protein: CASSLGGSTNEKLFF.

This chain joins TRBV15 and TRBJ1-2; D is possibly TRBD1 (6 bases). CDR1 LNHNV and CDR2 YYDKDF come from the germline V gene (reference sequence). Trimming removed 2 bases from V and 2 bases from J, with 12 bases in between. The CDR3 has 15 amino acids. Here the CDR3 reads CATSRTADRNYGYTF. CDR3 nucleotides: TGTGCCACCAGCAGAACCGCGGACAGAAACTATGGCTACACCTTC.

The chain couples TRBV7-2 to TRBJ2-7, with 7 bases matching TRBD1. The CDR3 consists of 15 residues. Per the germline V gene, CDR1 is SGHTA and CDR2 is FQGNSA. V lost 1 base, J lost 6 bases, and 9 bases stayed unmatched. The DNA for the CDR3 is TGTGCCAGCAGCTTAGGGGACAGAAGGTCAGCCGAGCAGTACTTC. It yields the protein CASSLGDRRSAEQYF.

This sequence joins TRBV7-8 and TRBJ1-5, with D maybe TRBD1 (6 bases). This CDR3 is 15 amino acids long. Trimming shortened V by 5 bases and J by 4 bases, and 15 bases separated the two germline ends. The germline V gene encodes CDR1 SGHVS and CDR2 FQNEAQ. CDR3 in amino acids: CASSPRGPRNQPQHF. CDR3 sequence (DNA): TGTGCCAGCAGCCCTCGGGGGCCTAGAAATCAGCCCCAGCATTTT.

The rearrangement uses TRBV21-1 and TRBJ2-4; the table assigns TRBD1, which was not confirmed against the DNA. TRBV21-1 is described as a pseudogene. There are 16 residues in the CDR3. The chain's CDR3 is CASSRRGQGAKNIQYF. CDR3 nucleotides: TGTGCCAGCAGCAGGAGGGGGCAGGGGGCCAAAAACATTCAGTACTTC.

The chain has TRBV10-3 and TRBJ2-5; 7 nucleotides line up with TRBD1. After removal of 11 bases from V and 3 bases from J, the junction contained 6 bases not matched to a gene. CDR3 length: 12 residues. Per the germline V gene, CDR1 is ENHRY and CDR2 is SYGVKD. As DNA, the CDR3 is TGTGCCTCCGCCGGGACAGAAGAGACCCAGTACTTC. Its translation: CASAGTEETQYF.

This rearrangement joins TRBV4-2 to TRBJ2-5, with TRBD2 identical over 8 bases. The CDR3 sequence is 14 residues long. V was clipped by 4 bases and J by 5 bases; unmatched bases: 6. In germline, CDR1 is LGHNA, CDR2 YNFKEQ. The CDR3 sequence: CASSLGTSGETQYF. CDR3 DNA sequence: TGTGCCAGCAGCCTCGGGACTAGTGGCGAGACCCAGTACTTC.

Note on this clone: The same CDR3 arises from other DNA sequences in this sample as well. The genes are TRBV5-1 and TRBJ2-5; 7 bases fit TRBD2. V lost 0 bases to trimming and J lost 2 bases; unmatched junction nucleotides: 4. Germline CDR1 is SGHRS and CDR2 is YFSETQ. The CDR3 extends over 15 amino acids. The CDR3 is CASSLGLAAQETQYF. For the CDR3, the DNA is TGCGCCAGCAGCTTGGGACTAGCCGCTCAAGAGACCCAGTACTTC.

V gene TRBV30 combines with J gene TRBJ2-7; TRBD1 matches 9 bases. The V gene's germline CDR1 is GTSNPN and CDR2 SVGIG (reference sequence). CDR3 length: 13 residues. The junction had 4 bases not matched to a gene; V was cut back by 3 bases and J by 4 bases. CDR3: CAWRTGGMYEQYF. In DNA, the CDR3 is TGTGCCTGGAGGACAGGGGGTATGTACGAGCAGTACTTC. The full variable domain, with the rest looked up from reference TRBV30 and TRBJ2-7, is SQTIHQWPATLVQPVGSPLSLECTVEGTSNPNLYWYRQAAGRGLQLLFYSVGIGQISSEVPQNLSASRPQDRQFILSSKKLLLSDSGFYLCAWRTGGMYEQYFGPGTRLTVT.

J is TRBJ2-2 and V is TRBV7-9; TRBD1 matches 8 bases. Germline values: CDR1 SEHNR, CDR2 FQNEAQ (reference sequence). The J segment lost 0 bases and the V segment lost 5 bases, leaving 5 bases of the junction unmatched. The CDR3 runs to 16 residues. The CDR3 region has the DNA TGTGCCAGCAGCCCCCCGGGACAGGCGAACACCGGGGAGCTGTTTTTT. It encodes CASSPPGQANTGELFF.

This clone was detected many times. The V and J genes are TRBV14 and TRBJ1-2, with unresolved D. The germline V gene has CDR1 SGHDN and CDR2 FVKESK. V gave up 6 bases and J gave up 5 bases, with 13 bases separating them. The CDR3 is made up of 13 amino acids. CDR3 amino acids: CASSPGSLYGYTF. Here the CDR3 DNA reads TGTGCCAGCAGTCCAGGCAGCCTATATGGCTACACCTTC.

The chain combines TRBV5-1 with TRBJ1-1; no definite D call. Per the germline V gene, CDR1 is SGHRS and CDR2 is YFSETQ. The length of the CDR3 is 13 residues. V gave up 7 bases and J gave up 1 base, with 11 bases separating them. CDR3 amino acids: CASRSGPNTEAFF. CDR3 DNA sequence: TGCGCCAGCCGCTCTGGGCCGAACACTGAAGCTTTCTTT. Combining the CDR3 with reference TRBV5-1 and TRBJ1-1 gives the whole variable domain KAGVTQTPRYLIKTRGQQVTLSCSPISGHRSVSWYQQTPGQGLQFLFEYFSETQRNKGNFPGRFSGRQFSNSRSEMNVSTLELGDSALYLCASRSGPNTEAFFGQGTRLTVV.

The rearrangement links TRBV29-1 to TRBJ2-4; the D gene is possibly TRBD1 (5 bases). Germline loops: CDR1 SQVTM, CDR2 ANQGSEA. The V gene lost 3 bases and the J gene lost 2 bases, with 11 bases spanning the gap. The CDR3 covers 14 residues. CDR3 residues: CSVDRVGPKNIQYF. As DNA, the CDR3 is TGCAGCGTTGACAGGGTAGGACCCAAAAACATTCAGTACTTC.

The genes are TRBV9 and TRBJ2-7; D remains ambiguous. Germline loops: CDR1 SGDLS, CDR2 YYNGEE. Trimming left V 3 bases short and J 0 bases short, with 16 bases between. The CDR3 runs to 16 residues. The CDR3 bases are TGTGCCAGCAGCGACGGGCATCCTGCCCGCTCCTACGAGCAGTACTTC. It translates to CASSDGHPARSYEQYF.

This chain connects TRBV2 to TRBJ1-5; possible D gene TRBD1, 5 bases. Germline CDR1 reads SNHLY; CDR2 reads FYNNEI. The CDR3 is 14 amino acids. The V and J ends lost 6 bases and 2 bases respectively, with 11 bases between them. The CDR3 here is CASRARVGNQPQHF. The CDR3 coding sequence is TGTGCCAGCAGAGCCAGGGTGGGCAATCAGCCCCAGCATTTT. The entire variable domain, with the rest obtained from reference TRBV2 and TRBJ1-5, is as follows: EPEVTQTPSHQVTQMGQEVILRCVPISNHLYFYWYRQILGQKVEFLVSFYNNEISEKSEIFDDQFSVERPDGSNFTLKIRSTKLEDSAMYFCASRARVGNQPQHFGDGTRLSIL.

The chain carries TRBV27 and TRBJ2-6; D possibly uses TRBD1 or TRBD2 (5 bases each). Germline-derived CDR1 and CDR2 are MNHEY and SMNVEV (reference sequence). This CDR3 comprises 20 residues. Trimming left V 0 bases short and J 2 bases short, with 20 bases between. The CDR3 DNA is TGTGCCAGCAGTTTATCCCATATCCCGGGGACGGCGGCTGGGGCCAACGTCCTGACTTTC. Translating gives CASSLSHIPGTAAGANVLTF.

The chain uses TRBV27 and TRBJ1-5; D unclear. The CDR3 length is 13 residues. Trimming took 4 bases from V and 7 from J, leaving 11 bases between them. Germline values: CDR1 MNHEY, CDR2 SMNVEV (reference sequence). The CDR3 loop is CASSSSRGQPQHF. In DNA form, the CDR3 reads TGTGCCAGCAGTTCCTCCCGGGGACAGCCCCAGCATTTT.

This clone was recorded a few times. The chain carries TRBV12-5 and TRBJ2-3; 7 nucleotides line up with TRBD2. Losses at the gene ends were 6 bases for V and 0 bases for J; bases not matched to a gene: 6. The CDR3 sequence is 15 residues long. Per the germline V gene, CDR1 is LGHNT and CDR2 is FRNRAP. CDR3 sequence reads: CASGRGGPSTDTQYF. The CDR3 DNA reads TGTGCTAGTGGCCGCGGGGGACCTAGCACAGATACGCAGTATTTT.

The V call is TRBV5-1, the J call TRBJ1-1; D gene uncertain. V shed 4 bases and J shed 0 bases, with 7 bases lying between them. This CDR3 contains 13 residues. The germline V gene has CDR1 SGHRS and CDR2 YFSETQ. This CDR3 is CASSITMNTEAFF. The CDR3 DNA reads TGCGCCAGCAGCATCACAATGAACACTGAAGCTTTCTTT.

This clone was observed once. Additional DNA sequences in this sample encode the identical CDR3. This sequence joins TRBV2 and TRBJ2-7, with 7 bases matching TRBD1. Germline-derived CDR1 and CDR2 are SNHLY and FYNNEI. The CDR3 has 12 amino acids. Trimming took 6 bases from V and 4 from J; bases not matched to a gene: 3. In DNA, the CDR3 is TGTGCCAGCAGGTTACAGGGGTACGAGCAGTACTTC. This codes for CASRLQGYEQYF.

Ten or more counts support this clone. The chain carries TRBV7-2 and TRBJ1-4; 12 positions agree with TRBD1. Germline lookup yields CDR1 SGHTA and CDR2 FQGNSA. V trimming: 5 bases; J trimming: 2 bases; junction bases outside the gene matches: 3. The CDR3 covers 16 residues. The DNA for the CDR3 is TGTGCCAGCAGCGGGGGGACAGGGGGCACTAATGAAAAACTGTTTTTT. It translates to CASSGGTGGTNEKLFF.

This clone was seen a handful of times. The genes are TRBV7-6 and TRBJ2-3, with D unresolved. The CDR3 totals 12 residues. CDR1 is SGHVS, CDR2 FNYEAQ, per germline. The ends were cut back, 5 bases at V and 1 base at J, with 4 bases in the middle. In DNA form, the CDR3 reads TGTGCCAGCAGCGGCGGCACAGATACGCAGTATTTT. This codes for CASSGGTDTQYF.